This TCR beta chain comes out of a study of Ad26.COV2.S vaccination and SARS-CoV-2 variants. The treatment denotes: 15 to 20 received Ad26.COV2.S at low or high dose, single or two shots; roughly 5 received placebo; per-sample allocation not given. On day 63 after the first injection, vaccine and placebo recipients gave samples. Germline V lookup: CDR1 SGDLS, CDR2 YYNGEE. The CDR3 length is 13 residues. V lost 3 bases and J lost 1, with 7 bases in between. Repertoires were generated with immunoSEQ multiplex PCR, while TCRdb's copy carries only in-frame clones and drops some. The table lists hundreds of thousands of clones, around 92% of them singletons, with around 1.7% in the top ten.

This chain links TRBV9 with TRBJ1-1; D ambiguous. This sample comprised peripheral blood, obtained in a trial of Ad26.COV2.S vaccine versus placebo. The TCR originated in a person between 18 and 60 years old who received the Ad26.COV2.S COVID-19 vaccine or a placebo. Here the CDR3 DNA reads TGTGCCAGCAGCGGAGCCCCGAACACTGAAGCTTTCTTT. It specifies CASSGAPNTEAFF.